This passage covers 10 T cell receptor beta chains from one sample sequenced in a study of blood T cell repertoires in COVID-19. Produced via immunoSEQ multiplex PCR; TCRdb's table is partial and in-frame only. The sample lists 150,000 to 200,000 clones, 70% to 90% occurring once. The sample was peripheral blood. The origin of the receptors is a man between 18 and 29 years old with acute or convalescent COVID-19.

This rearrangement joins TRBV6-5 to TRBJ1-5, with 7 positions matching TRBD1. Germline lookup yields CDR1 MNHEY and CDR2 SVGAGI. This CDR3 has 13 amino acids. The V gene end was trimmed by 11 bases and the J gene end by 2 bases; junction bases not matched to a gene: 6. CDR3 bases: TGTGCCGGACATCAGGGGGGCAATCAGCCCCAGCATTTT. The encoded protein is CAGHQGGNQPQHF.

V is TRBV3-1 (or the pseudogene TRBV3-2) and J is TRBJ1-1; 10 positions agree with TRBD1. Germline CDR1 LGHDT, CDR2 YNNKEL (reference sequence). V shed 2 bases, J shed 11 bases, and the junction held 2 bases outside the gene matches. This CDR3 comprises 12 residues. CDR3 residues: CASSQKTGGAFF. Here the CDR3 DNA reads TGTGCCAGCAGCCAAAAGACAGGGGGCGCTTTCTTT.

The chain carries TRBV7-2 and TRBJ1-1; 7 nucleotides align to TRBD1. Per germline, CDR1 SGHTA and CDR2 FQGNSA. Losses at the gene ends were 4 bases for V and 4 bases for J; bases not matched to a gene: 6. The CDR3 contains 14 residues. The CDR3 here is CASSSQGTVTEAFF. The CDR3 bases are TGTGCCAGCAGCTCACAGGGGACGGTCACTGAAGCTTTCTTT.

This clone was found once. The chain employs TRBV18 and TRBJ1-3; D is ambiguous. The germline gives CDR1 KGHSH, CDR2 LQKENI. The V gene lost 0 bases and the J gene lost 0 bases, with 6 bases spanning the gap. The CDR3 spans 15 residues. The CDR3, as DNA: TGTGCCAGCTCACCACCGGCAGTCTCTGGAAACACCATATATTTT. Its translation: CASSPPAVSGNTIYF.

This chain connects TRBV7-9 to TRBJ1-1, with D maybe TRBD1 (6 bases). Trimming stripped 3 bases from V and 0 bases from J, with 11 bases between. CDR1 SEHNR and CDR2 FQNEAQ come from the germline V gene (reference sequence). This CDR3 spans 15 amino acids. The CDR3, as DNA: TGTGCCAGCAGCTTTCAGGGGCTTATGAACACTGAAGCTTTCTTT. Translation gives CASSFQGLMNTEAFF.

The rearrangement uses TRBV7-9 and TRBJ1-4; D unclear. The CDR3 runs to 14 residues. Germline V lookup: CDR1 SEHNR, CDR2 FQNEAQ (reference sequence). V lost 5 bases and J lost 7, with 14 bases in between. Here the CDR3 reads CASSTPTGSEKLFF. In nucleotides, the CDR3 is TGTGCCAGCAGCACCCCCACGGGGTCTGAAAAACTGTTTTTT.

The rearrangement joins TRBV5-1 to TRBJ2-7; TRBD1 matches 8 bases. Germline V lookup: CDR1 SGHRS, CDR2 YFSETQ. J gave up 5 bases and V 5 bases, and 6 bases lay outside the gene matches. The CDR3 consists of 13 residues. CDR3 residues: CASRTGQGHEQYF. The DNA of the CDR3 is TGCGCCAGCAGGACTGGACAGGGTCACGAGCAGTACTTC.

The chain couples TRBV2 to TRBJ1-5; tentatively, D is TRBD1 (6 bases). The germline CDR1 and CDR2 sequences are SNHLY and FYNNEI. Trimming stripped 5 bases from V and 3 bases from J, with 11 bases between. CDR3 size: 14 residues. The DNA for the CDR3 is TGTGCCAGCAGTTGGACAGAGTACAATCAGCCCCAGCATTTT. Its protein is CASSWTEYNQPQHF.

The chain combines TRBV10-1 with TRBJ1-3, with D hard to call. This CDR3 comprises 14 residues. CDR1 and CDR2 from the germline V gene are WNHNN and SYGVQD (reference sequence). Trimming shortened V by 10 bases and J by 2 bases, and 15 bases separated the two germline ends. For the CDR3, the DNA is TGCGCCAACTCTTTTTGGGGAGCTGGAAACACCATATATTTT. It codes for CANSFWGAGNTIYF.

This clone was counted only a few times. CDR3 region: CASSLGGNQETQYF. In nucleotides, the CDR3 is TGTGCCAGCAGCTTAGGCGGGAACCAAGAGACCCAGTACTTC. The chain links TRBV7-2 to TRBJ2-5; tentative D call: TRBD2 (6 bases). The CDR3 consists of 14 residues. Looked up from germline, CDR1 is SGHTA and CDR2 is FQGNSA. Trimming took off 1 base at V and 0 bases at J, with 6 bases between the two ends.